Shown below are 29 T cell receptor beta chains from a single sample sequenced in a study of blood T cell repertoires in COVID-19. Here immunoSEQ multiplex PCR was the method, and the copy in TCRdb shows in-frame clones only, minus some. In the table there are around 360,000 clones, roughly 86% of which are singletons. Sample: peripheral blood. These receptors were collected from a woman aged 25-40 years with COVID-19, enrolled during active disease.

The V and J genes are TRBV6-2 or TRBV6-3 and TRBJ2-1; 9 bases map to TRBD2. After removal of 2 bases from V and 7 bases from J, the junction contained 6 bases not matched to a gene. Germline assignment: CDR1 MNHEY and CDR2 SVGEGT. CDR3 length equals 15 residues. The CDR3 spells CASSYRGLAGNEQFF. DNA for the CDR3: TGTGCCAGCAGTTACAGGGGACTAGCTGGGAATGAGCAGTTCTTC.

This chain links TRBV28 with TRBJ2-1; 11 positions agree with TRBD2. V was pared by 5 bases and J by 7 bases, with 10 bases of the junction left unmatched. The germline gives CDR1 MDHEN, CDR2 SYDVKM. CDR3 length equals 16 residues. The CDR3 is CASSPTGTSGSNEQFF. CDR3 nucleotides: TGTGCCAGCAGTCCAACCGGGACTAGCGGTTCGAATGAGCAGTTCTTC.

CDR3 in amino acids: CASSIHPGQGSDTQYF. The CDR3 DNA follows: TGTGCCAGTAGTATCCATCCGGGACAGGGTTCAGATACGCAGTATTTT. The J gene is TRBJ2-3, the V gene TRBV19; 9 bases are shared with TRBD1. The CDR3 runs 16 residues. V lost 3 bases, J lost 4 bases, and 8 bases stayed unmatched. Germline V gives CDR1 LNHDA, CDR2 SQIVND (reference sequence).

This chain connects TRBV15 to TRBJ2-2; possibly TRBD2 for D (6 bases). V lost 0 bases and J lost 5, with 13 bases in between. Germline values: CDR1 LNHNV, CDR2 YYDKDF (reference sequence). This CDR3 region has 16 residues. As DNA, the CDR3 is TGTGCCACCAGCAGAGAGGGGCGGGAACGGACCGGGGAGCTGTTTTTT. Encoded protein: CATSREGRERTGELFF.

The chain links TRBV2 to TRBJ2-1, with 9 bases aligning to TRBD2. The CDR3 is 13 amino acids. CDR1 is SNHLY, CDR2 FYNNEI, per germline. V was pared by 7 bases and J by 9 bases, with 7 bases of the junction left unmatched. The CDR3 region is CASKEREVTEQFF. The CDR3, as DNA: TGTGCCAGCAAAGAGCGGGAGGTCACTGAGCAGTTCTTC.

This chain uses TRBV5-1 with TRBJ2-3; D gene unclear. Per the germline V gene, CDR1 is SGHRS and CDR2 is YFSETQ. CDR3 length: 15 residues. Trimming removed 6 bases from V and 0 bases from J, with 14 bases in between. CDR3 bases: TGCGCCAGCACCACCGACTCGAAAAGCACAGATACGCAGTATTTT. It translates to CASTTDSKSTDTQYF.

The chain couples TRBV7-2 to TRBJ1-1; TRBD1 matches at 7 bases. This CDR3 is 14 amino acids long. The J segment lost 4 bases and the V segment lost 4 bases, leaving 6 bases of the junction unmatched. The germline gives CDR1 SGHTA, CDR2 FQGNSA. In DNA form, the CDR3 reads TGTGCCAGCAGCTACTCGGCAGGGGGCACTGAAGCTTTCTTT. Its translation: CASSYSAGGTEAFF. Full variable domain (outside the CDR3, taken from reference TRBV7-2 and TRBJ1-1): GAGVSQSPSNKVTEKGKDVELRCDPISGHTALYWYRQSLGQGLEFLIYFQGNSAPDKSGLPSDRFSAERTGGSVSTLTIQRTQQEDSAVYLCASSYSAGGTEAFFGQGTRLTVV.

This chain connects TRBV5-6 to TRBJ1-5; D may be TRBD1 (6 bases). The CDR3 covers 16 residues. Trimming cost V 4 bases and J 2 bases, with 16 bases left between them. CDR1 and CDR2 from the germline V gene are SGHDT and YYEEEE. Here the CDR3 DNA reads TGTGCCAGCAGCCGGAGGGGGAGGGGCGGCAATCAGCCCCAGCATTTT. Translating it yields CASSRRGRGGNQPQHF. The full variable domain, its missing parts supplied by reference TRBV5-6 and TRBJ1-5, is DAGVTQSPTHLIKTRGQQVTLRCSPKSGHDTVSWYQQALGQGPQFIFQYYEEEERQRGNFPDRFSGHQFPNYSSELNVNALLLGDSALYLCASSRRGRGGNQPQHFGDGTRLSIL.

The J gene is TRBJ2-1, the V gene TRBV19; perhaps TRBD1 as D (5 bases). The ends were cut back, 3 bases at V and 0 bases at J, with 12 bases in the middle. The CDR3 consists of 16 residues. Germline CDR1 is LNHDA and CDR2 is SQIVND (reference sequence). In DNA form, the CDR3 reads TGTGCCAGTAGTATCCCCAGGGCAAGCTCCTACAATGAGCAGTTCTTC. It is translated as CASSIPRASSYNEQFF.

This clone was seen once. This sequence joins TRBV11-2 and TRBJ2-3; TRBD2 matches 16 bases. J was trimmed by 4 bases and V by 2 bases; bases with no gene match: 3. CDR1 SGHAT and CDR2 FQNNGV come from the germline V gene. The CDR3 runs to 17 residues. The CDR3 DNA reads TGTGCCAGCAGCTTACTGGGACTAGCGGGAGGGCCAGATACGCAGTATTTT. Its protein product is CASSLLGLAGGPDTQYF.

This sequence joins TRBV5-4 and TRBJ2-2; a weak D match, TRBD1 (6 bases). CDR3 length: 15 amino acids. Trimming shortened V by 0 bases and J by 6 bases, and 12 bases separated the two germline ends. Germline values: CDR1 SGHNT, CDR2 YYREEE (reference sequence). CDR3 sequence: CASSLVRGTSGELFF. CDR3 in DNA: TGTGCCAGCAGCTTGGTCAGGGGAACGTCCGGGGAGCTGTTTTTT.

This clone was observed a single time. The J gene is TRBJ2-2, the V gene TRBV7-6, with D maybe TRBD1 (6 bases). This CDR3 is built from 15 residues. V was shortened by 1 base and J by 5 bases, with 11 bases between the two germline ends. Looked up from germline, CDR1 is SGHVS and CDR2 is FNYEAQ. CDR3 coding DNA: TGTGCCAGCAGCTTAGTCGCAGGGGTAACCGGGGAGCTGTTTTTT. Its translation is CASSLVAGVTGELFF.

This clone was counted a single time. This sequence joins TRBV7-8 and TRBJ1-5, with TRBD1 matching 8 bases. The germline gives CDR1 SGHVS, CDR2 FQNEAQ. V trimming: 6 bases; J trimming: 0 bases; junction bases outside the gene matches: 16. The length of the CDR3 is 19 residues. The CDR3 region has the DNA TGTGCCAGCAGTTCCCAGGGGGCTGAGGGGGAATATAGCAATCAGCCCCAGCATTTT. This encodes CASSSQGAEGEYSNQPQHF.

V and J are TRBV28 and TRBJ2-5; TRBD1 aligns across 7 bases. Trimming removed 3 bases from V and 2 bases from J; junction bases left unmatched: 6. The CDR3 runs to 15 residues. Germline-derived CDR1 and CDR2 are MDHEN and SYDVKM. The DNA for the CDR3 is TGTGCCAGCAGTTTTTTCGCAGGGGGTCAAGAGACCCAGTACTTC. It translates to CASSFFAGGQETQYF.

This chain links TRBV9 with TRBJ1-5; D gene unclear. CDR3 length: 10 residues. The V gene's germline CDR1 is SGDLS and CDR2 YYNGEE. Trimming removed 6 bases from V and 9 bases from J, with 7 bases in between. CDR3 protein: CASTPRPQHF. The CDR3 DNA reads TGTGCCAGCACCCCGAGGCCCCAGCATTTT.

CDR3 DNA: TGTGCCAGCAGCCAAGAGCTAGCGGGAGGTAGGGAGACCCAGTACTTC. The encoded protein is CASSQELAGGRETQYF. The rearrangement links TRBV3-1 (or the pseudogene TRBV3-2) to TRBJ2-5; 11 bases fit TRBD2. Trimming cost V 0 bases and J 5 bases; bases outside gene matches: 5. Germline CDR1 LGHDT, CDR2 YNNKEL (reference sequence). This CDR3 spans 16 amino acids.

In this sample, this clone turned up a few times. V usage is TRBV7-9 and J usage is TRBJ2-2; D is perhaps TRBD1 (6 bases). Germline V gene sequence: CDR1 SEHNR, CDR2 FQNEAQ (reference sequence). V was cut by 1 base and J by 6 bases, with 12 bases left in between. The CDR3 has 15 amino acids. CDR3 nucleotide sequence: TGTGCCAGCAGCTTAGGTTGGGGACACGCCGGGGAGCTGTTTTTT. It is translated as CASSLGWGHAGELFF.

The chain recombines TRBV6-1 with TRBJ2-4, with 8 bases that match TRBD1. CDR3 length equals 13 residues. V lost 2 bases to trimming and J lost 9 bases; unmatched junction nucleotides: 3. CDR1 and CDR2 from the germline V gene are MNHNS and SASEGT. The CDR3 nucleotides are TGTGCCAGCAGTGAACAGGGGACAGGCATTCAGTACTTC. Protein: CASSEQGTGIQYF.

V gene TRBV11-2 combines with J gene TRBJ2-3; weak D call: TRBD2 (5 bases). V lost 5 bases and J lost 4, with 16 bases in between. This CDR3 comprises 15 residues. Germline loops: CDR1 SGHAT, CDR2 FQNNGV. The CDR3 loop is CASSRRLDVADTQYF. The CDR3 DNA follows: TGTGCCAGCAGCAGGAGGCTAGACGTGGCAGATACGCAGTATTTT.

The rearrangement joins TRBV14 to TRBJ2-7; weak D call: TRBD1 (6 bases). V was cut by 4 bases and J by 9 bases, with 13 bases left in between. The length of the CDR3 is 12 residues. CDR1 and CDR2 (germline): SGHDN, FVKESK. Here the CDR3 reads CASSPLQGPQYF. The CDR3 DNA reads TGTGCCAGCAGCCCCTTACAGGGACCGCAGTACTTC.

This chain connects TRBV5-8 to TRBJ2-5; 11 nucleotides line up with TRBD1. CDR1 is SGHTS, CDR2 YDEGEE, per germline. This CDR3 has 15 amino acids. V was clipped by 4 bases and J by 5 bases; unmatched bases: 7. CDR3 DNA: TGTGCCAGCAGCCCCGGACAGGGGGCGTTGGAGACCCAGTACTTC. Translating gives CASSPGQGALETQYF.

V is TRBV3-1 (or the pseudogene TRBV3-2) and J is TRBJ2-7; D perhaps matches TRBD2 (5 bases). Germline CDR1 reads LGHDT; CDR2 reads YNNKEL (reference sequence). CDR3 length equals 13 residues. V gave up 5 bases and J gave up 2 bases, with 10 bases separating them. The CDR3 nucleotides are TGTGCCAGCAGCTGGACGACTACCTACGAGCAGTACTTC. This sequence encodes CASSWTTTYEQYF.

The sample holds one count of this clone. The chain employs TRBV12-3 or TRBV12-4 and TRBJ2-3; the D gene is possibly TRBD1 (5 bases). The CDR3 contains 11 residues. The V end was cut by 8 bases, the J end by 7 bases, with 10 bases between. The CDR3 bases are TGTGCCAGCGGGGCTGGGAATACGCAGTATTTT. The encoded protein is CASGAGNTQYF.

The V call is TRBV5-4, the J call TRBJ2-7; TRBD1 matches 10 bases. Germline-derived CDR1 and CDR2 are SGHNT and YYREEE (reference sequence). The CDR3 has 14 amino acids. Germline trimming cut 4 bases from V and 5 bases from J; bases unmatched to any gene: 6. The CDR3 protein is CASSPDRGRDEQYF. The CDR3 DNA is TGTGCCAGCAGCCCCGACAGGGGGCGGGACGAGCAGTACTTC.

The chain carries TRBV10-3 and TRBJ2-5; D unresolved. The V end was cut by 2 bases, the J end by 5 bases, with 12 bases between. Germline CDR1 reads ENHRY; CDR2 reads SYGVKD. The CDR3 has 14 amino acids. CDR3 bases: TGTGCCATCAGTGAGAGAGGAACTTCGGAGACCCAGTACTTC. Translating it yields CAISERGTSETQYF.

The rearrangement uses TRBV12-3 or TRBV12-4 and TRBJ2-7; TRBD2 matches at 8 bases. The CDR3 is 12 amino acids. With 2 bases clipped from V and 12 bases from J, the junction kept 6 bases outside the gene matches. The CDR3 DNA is TGTGCCAGCAGTTTAAGACTAGCGAGGATGTACTTC. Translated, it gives CASSLRLARMYF.

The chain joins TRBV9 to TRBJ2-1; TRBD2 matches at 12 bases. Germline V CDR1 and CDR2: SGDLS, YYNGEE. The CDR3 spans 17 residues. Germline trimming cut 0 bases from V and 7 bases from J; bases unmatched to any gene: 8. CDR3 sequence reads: CASSVAAGLAGVNEQFF. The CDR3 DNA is TGTGCCAGCAGCGTAGCTGCGGGACTAGCGGGTGTAAATGAGCAGTTCTTC.

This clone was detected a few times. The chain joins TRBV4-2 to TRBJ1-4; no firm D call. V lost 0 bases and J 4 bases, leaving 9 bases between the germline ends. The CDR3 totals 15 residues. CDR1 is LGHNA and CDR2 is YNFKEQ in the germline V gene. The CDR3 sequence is CASSQDARGNEKLFF. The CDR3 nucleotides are TGTGCCAGCAGCCAAGACGCCCGGGGTAATGAAAAACTGTTTTTT.

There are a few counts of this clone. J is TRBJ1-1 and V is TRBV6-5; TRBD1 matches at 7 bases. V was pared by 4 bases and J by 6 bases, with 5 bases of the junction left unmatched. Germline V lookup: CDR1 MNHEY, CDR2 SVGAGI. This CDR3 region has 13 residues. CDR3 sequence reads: CASSSTGRPEAFF. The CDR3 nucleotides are TGTGCCAGCAGTTCGACAGGGCGACCTGAAGCTTTCTTT.